This TCR beta chain was retrieved from a study of cytomegalovirus exposure and HLA in healthy donors. Germline lookup yields CDR1 KGHSH and CDR2 LQKENI. The CDR3 has 13 amino acids. Trimming removed 6 bases from V and 8 bases from J; junction bases left unmatched: 6. PCR employed 60 Vbeta and 13 Jbeta primers. The table came from immunoSEQ multiplex PCR; TCRdb's copy has only in-frame clones and leaves some out. The sample holds 200,000 to 250,000 clones, around 80% seen once. This receptor was identified in a man in his forties or fifties in good health and CMV-seronegative. Sequenced sample: PBMCs. The chain has TRBV18 and TRBJ1-2, with 10 positions matching TRBD1. CDR3 nucleotides: TGTGCCAGCTCTTCCGGGACAGGGGTAGGCTACACCTTC. The encoded protein is CASSSGTGVGYTF.